Here is one TCR beta chain with its context. This sample was taken from a study of control samples from healthy donors and cancer patients. Produced via immunoSEQ multiplex PCR; TCRdb's table is partial and in-frame only. The sample carries 78,000 or so clones, about 88% recorded once. The germline gives CDR1 SGHDN, CDR2 FVKESK. The CDR3 length is 12 residues. Between the trimmed V and J ends, which lost 1 base and 11 bases, there was a span of 12 bases. This TCR derives from a woman between 45 and 60 years old in good health. Material for sequencing was blood. The rearrangement joins TRBV14 to TRBJ2-7, with no clear D. As DNA, the CDR3 is TGTGCCAGCAGCCAAGTTGAGTCCAGGAAGTACTTC. This sequence encodes CASSQVESRKYF.